These 28 T cell receptor beta chains originate from one sample sequenced in a study of T cell responses to AZD1222 COVID-19 vaccine. The data were produced by immunoSEQ multiplex PCR, yet TCRdb's version contains in-frame clones alone and is incomplete. This sample has 100,000 to 130,000 clones, with more than 70% found just once. The material sequenced was peripheral blood, taken on day 0 of MenACWY control vaccination. These receptors originate from an adult in good health.

The chain has TRBV11-1 and TRBJ1-5; D is unclear. Deletions cut 3 bases from V and 0 bases from J, with 6 bases between. The CDR3 length is 14 residues. The germline CDR1 and CDR2 sequences are SGHAT and FQDESV (reference sequence). The CDR3 loop is CASSLSGSNQPQHF. As DNA, the CDR3 is TGTGCCAGCAGCTTGTCGGGTAGCAATCAGCCCCAGCATTTT.

This chain connects TRBV3-1 (or the pseudogene TRBV3-2) to TRBJ2-7; D possibly corresponds to TRBD1 (5 bases). The CDR3 sequence is 17 residues long. Trimming took off 4 bases at V and 0 bases at J, with 19 bases between the two ends. CDR1 is LGHDT and CDR2 is YNNKEL in the germline V gene (reference sequence). The CDR3 bases are TGTGCCAGCAGCCTTTCTCCTGGCAGGGAAAACTCCTACGAGCAGTACTTC. This translates into CASSLSPGRENSYEQYF.

The gene calls are TRBV5-5 and TRBJ1-2; 8 bases match TRBD1. CDR3 length: 13 residues. Per the germline V gene, CDR1 is SGHKS and CDR2 is YYEKEE (reference sequence). The V gene end was trimmed by 4 bases and the J gene end by 4 bases; junction bases not matched to a gene: 3. CDR3 in amino acids: CASSQDRAYGYTF. CDR3 nucleotides: TGTGCCAGCAGCCAGGACAGGGCCTATGGCTACACCTTC.

This chain uses TRBV5-1 with TRBJ2-2; 12 bases fit TRBD1. Germline CDR1 SGHRS, CDR2 YFSETQ. V gave up 2 bases and J gave up 4 bases; unmatched junction bases: 9. CDR3 length: 18 residues. Here the CDR3 reads CASSFSGTGGSGTGELFF. The CDR3 DNA follows: TGCGCCAGCAGCTTTTCTGGGACAGGGGGCTCGGGCACCGGGGAGCTGTTTTTT.

The chain carries TRBV14 and TRBJ2-5; no clear D gene. Germline values: CDR1 SGHDN, CDR2 FVKESK. The V and J ends lost 2 bases and 4 bases respectively, with 8 bases between them. This CDR3 region has 13 residues. The CDR3 DNA is TGTGCCAGCAGCCAACAGGCACGAGAGACCCAGTACTTC. It translates to CASSQQARETQYF.

The J gene is TRBJ1-1, the V gene TRBV29-1, with 11 positions matching TRBD1. The CDR3 extends over 16 amino acids. Germline CDR1 SQVTM, CDR2 ANQGSEA. The V and J ends lost 5 bases and 0 bases, in that order; junction bases with no gene match: 8. The DNA for the CDR3 is TGCAGCGTTCCGGGACAGGGGGTAAGGATGAACACTGAAGCTTTCTTT. It specifies CSVPGQGVRMNTEAFF.

V and J are TRBV6-5 and TRBJ1-3; D not resolved. The CDR3 has 15 residues. Trimming cost V 6 bases and J 4 bases, with 16 bases left between them. The germline gives CDR1 MNHEY, CDR2 SVGAGI. CDR3 nucleotide sequence: TGTGCCAGCAGGCCTCCGGGAGCGGCGGGAAACACCATATATTTT. Translating it yields CASRPPGAAGNTIYF.

The chain uses TRBV6-5 and TRBJ1-2; a possible D gene is TRBD1 (5 bases). The V end was cut by 1 base, the J end by 8 bases, with 8 bases between. The CDR3 consists of 12 residues. The V gene's germline CDR1 is MNHEY and CDR2 SVGAGI. CDR3 sequence reads: CASSYWGGGYTF. The CDR3, as DNA: TGTGCCAGCAGTTACTGGGGCGGAGGCTACACCTTC.

This clone appeared once. The chain is built from TRBV4-1 and TRBJ1-5, with D possibly being TRBD1 (6 bases). The V gene's germline CDR1 is MGHRA and CDR2 YSYEKL. V lost 0 bases and J 6 bases, leaving 15 bases between the germline ends. The CDR3 runs to 16 residues. CDR3 sequence (DNA): TGCGCCAGCAGCCAAGAGCCCAGGGGATACGTTCAGCCCCAGCATTTT. This encodes CASSQEPRGYVQPQHF.

CDR3 sequence (DNA): TGTGCCAGCGGGAGAGAAGGAGGCGCCGGTGAAAAACTGTTTTTT. Amino acid sequence: CASGREGGAGEKLFF. The chain is built from TRBV2 and TRBJ1-4; D not certain. V gave up 8 bases and J gave up 7 bases, with 20 bases separating them. CDR1 SNHLY and CDR2 FYNNEI come from the germline V gene. The CDR3 spans 15 residues.

The CDR3 reads CASTGRTNEKLFF. The CDR3 DNA is TGTGCCAGCACTGGACGGACCAATGAAAAACTGTTTTTT. The V call is TRBV2, the J call TRBJ1-4; unclear D gene. Trimming took off 7 bases at V and 5 bases at J, with 11 bases between the two ends. The CDR3 is 13 amino acids. Per the germline V gene, CDR1 is SNHLY and CDR2 is FYNNEI.

The V gene is TRBV3-1 (or the pseudogene TRBV3-2), the J gene TRBJ1-5; no clear D. V shed 0 bases and J shed 7 bases, with 7 bases lying between them. CDR1 is LGHDT, CDR2 YNNKEL, per germline (reference sequence). The CDR3 is 13 residues long. The CDR3 sequence: CASSQDVGQPQHF. CDR3 DNA: TGTGCCAGCAGCCAAGATGTCGGGCAGCCCCAGCATTTT.

This clone showed up just a few times. The rearrangement uses TRBV13 and TRBJ1-1, with D perhaps matching TRBD1 (6 bases). Germline lookup yields CDR1 PRHDT and CDR2 FYEKMQ (reference sequence). The V end lost 4 bases, the J end lost 6 bases, and 24 bases lay between the germline ends. The CDR3 sequence is 17 residues long. This CDR3 reads CASSSSLLPTGRSEAFF. The DNA of the CDR3 is TGTGCCAGCAGCTCTAGCCTATTACCCACAGGGAGGTCTGAAGCTTTCTTT.

This chain joins TRBV6-2 or TRBV6-3 and TRBJ1-2, with D perhaps matching TRBD1 (5 bases). Trimming shortened V by 6 bases and J by 4 bases, and 9 bases separated the two germline ends. The CDR3 sequence is 12 residues long. Germline V gene lookup returns CDR1 MNHEY and CDR2 SVGEGT. The CDR3 DNA reads TGTGCCAGCAGCCGCGACAGCTATGGCTACACCTTC. This encodes CASSRDSYGYTF.

The rearrangement joins TRBV28 to TRBJ1-4; D not certain. The CDR3 has 16 amino acids. CDR1 and CDR2 from the germline V gene are MDHEN and SYDVKM. V was pared by 6 bases and J by 4 bases, with 18 bases between. The CDR3 is CASRGLVGSINEKLFF. DNA for the CDR3: TGTGCCAGCAGGGGGTTGGTGGGGAGTATTAATGAAAAACTGTTTTTT.

The chain combines TRBV15 with TRBJ1-4, with D possibly TRBD1 on 6 matching bases. The V gene's germline CDR1 is LNHNV and CDR2 YYDKDF (reference sequence). V lost 0 bases and J lost 7, with 9 bases in between. The CDR3 is 14 residues long. The CDR3 nucleotides read TGTGCCACCAGCAGAGATATCAGGGGTGAAAAACTGTTTTTT. Amino acid sequence: CATSRDIRGEKLFF.

The rearrangement uses TRBV7-8 and TRBJ1-5; D call uncertain. The germline V and J ends were trimmed by 2 bases and 2 bases, with 10 bases remaining between them. This CDR3 comprises 15 residues. The germline gives CDR1 SGHVS, CDR2 FQNEAQ. CDR3 nucleotides: TGTGCCAGCAGCTTATATGGATCGGGCAATCAGCCCCAGCATTTT. Its translation is CASSLYGSGNQPQHF.

The chain combines TRBV10-3 with TRBJ1-6; 9 bases agree with TRBD1. Trimming took 10 bases from V and 7 from J; bases not matched to a gene: 5. CDR3 length equals 13 residues. The germline V gene has CDR1 ENHRY and CDR2 SYGVKD. The CDR3 coding sequence is TGTGCCACACGGGACAGGGAAAATTCACCCCTCCACTTT. The encoded protein is CATRDRENSPLHF.

The J gene is TRBJ1-6, the V gene TRBV7-8, with D unresolved. The V and J ends lost 0 bases and 7 bases respectively, with 10 bases between them. The CDR3 is 15 amino acids. CDR1 and CDR2 (germline): SGHVS, FQNEAQ. CDR3 nucleotide sequence: TGTGCCAGCAGCTTAGCCGAGGTCGTGAATTCACCCCTCCACTTT. It encodes CASSLAEVVNSPLHF.

The DNA for the CDR3 is TGTGCCAGCAGCGTAGCGAGTTCGGAGACCCAGTACTTC. It codes for CASSVASSETQYF. The chain employs TRBV9 and TRBJ2-5; the D is unclear. V lost 0 bases and J 5 bases, leaving 8 bases between the germline ends. The CDR3 consists of 13 residues. Looked up from germline, CDR1 is SGDLS and CDR2 is YYNGEE.

The genes are TRBV6-5 and TRBJ1-1; D ambiguous. This CDR3 region has 16 residues. The germline V and J ends were trimmed by 0 bases and 0 bases, with 11 bases remaining between them. Germline lookup yields CDR1 MNHEY and CDR2 SVGAGI. The CDR3 here is CASSYSPGGMNTEAFF. CDR3 sequence (DNA): TGTGCCAGCAGTTACTCTCCGGGCGGGATGAACACTGAAGCTTTCTTT.

The V and J genes are TRBV9 and TRBJ1-1; D is possibly TRBD1 (5 bases). This CDR3 has 16 amino acids. V lost 4 bases and J 4 bases, leaving 20 bases between the germline ends. Per the germline V gene, CDR1 is SGDLS and CDR2 is YYNGEE. The DNA for the CDR3 is TGTGCCAGCAGCAATCGACAGTCTGGGGGAGGCACTGAAGCTTTCTTT. Encoded protein: CASSNRQSGGGTEAFF.

In regard to this clone: Other nucleotide sequences from this sample produce the same CDR3. The chain combines TRBV7-3 with TRBJ2-7; 7 bases match TRBD2. The length of the CDR3 is 14 residues. Unmatched junction bases numbered 0, after V lost 1 base and J lost 0 bases. The germline gives CDR1 SGHTA, CDR2 FQGTGA. This CDR3 is CASSLSGGSYEQYF. Written as DNA, the CDR3 is TGTGCCAGCAGCTTAAGCGGGGGCTCCTACGAGCAGTACTTC.

This chain connects TRBV7-8 to TRBJ1-2; no definite D call. The germline CDR1 and CDR2 sequences are SGHVS and FQNEAQ. V lost 4 bases and J 9 bases, leaving 18 bases between the germline ends. This CDR3 is built from 14 residues. As DNA, the CDR3 is TGTGCCAGCAGCTCCGATGGGTGGGTCCAGAGCTACACCTTC. It codes for CASSSDGWVQSYTF.

A single count supports this clone. The chain links TRBV12-3 or TRBV12-4 to TRBJ2-1; D is undetermined. This CDR3 contains 13 residues. Trimming left V 1 base short and J 10 bases short, with 11 bases between. This chain's CDR3 is CASSLGPNGEQFF. CDR3 bases: TGTGCCAGCAGTTTAGGACCCAACGGAGAGCAGTTCTTC.

The V call is TRBV9, the J call TRBJ2-7, with D possibly TRBD1 on 5 matching bases. The V gene's germline CDR1 is SGDLS and CDR2 YYNGEE. CDR3 length: 15 residues. Trimming took off 1 base at V and 3 bases at J, with 14 bases between the two ends. The CDR3 DNA follows: TGTGCCAGCAGCGTACAAAAGGGGCGCATCTACGAGCAGTACTTC. It encodes CASSVQKGRIYEQYF.

The chain combines TRBV19 with TRBJ1-1; the match to TRBD1 covers 7 bases. Germline CDR1 reads LNHDA; CDR2 reads SQIVND (reference sequence). This CDR3 comprises 14 residues. Trimming removed 7 bases from V and 4 bases from J; junction bases left unmatched: 9. This chain's CDR3 is CASILTGDGTEAFF. The CDR3 coding sequence is TGTGCCAGTATCCTCACAGGGGACGGCACTGAAGCTTTCTTT. Complete variable domain (other parts from reference TRBV19 and TRBJ1-1): DGGITQSPKYLFRKEGQNVTLSCEQNLNHDAMYWYRQDPGQGLRLIYYSQIVNDFQKGDIAEGYSVSREKKESFPLTVTSAQKNPTAFYLCASILTGDGTEAFFGQGTRLTVV.

The V and J genes are TRBV7-9 and TRBJ2-1; the match to TRBD2 covers 10 bases. From germline, CDR1 is SEHNR and CDR2 FQNEAQ (reference sequence). Trimming removed 4 bases from V and 2 bases from J; junction bases left unmatched: 8. This CDR3 contains 17 residues. CDR3 in amino acids: CASSSTGSGGAYNEQFF. The CDR3 DNA sequence: TGTGCCAGCAGCTCGACCGGCAGCGGGGGGGCCTACAATGAGCAGTTCTTC.